This entry lists 32 T cell receptor beta chains sequenced from one sample in a study of T cell responses to AZD1222 COVID-19 vaccine. Sequenced by immunoSEQ multiplex PCR; TCRdb stores in-frame clones only, minus some. The profile shows about 220,000 clones, about 93% of them singletons. The source material was peripheral blood, sampled on day 0 of MenACWY control vaccination. These receptors were collected from an adult in good health.

V and J are TRBV29-1 and TRBJ1-2; D call uncertain. CDR1 and CDR2 (germline): SQVTM, ANQGSEA. Between the trimmed V and J ends, which lost 6 bases and 8 bases, there was a span of 19 bases. The CDR3 loop spans 13 amino acids. The CDR3 coding sequence is TGCAGCGTCTTAACCCTGGGTAGCTCCGGCTACACCTTC. Its translation is CSVLTLGSSGYTF.

The genes are TRBV5-1 and TRBJ1-2; no firm D call. The CDR3 extends over 15 amino acids. Trimming took off 0 bases at V and 0 bases at J, with 9 bases between the two ends. Germline CDR1 is SGHRS and CDR2 is YFSETQ. CDR3 region: CASSLGDGSNYGYTF. The CDR3 region has the DNA TGCGCCAGCAGCTTGGGAGATGGGTCTAACTATGGCTACACCTTC.

This chain uses TRBV28 with TRBJ1-5, with D perhaps TRBD1 (6 bases). CDR3 length equals 17 residues. Germline V CDR1 and CDR2: MDHEN, SYDVKM. Trimming took off 0 bases at V and 0 bases at J, with 12 bases between the two ends. The CDR3 DNA sequence: TGTGCCAGCAGTTTATGGACAGGTCTACCTAGCAATCAGCCCCAGCATTTT. Its translation: CASSLWTGLPSNQPQHF.

This sequence joins TRBV2 and TRBJ1-1; unclear D gene. This CDR3 contains 11 residues. Trimming took 5 bases from V and 11 from J, leaving 12 bases between them. Germline-derived CDR1 and CDR2 are SNHLY and FYNNEI. The CDR3 spells CASSKLQEAFF. CDR3 in DNA: TGTGCCAGCAGTAAGCTCCAGGAGGCTTTCTTT. The full variable domain, rest sourced from reference TRBV2 and TRBJ1-1, is EPEVTQTPSHQVTQMGQEVILRCVPISNHLYFYWYRQILGQKVEFLVSFYNNEISEKSEIFDDQFSVERPDGSNFTLKIRSTKLEDSAMYFCASSKLQEAFFGQGTRLTVV.

J is TRBJ2-5 and V is TRBV6-5, with TRBD1 as a possible D gene (8 bases). The CDR3 is 13 residues long. Trimming pared 6 bases from V and 6 bases from J, leaving 14 bases between. Germline-derived CDR1 and CDR2 are MNHEY and SVGAGI. CDR3 sequence reads: CASSTGGGQTQYF. The CDR3 nucleotides read TGTGCCAGCAGCACAGGGGGGGGCCAGACCCAGTACTTC.

This chain joins TRBV5-6 and TRBJ1-1; no clear D gene. Germline values: CDR1 SGHDT, CDR2 YYEEEE. The CDR3 length is 12 residues. Trimming pared 0 bases from V and 11 bases from J, leaving 11 bases between. The CDR3 DNA follows: TGTGCCAGCAGCTTGGAAGGGCGAAGGGCTTTCTTT. It is translated as CASSLEGRRAFF. Using reference TRBV5-6 and TRBJ1-1 for the parts outside the CDR3, the full variable domain is DAGVTQSPTHLIKTRGQQVTLRCSPKSGHDTVSWYQQALGQGPQFIFQYYEEEERQRGNFPDRFSGHQFPNYSSELNVNALLLGDSALYLCASSLEGRRAFFGQGTRLTVV.

J is TRBJ1-1 and V is TRBV5-6; no definite D call. There are 15 residues in the CDR3. Germline lookup yields CDR1 SGHDT and CDR2 YYEEEE. V was cut by 2 bases and J by 2 bases, with 13 bases left in between. As DNA, the CDR3 is TGTGCCAGCAGCTTTCCCTCCGGGGTCAACACTGAAGCTTTCTTT. Translation gives CASSFPSGVNTEAFF. Supplemented by reference TRBV5-6 and TRBJ1-1, the full variable domain reads DAGVTQSPTHLIKTRGQQVTLRCSPKSGHDTVSWYQQALGQGPQFIFQYYEEEERQRGNFPDRFSGHQFPNYSSELNVNALLLGDSALYLCASSFPSGVNTEAFFGQGTRLTVV.

The rearrangement uses TRBV27 and TRBJ1-2; 10 bases line up with TRBD1. Looked up from germline, CDR1 is MNHEY and CDR2 is SMNVEV (reference sequence). The junction had 8 bases not matched to a gene; V was cut back by 3 bases and J by 7 bases. This CDR3 comprises 15 residues. The CDR3 region is CASSLMGQGSSGYTF. CDR3 coding DNA: TGTGCCAGCAGTTTGATGGGACAGGGGAGTTCTGGCTACACCTTC.

The CDR3 DNA is TGCAGTGCTAGTCTAAAACCGACTGAAAAACTGTTTTTT. Its translation: CSASLKPTEKLFF. The chain combines TRBV20-1 with TRBJ1-4; D not resolved. The CDR3 is 13 amino acids. Trimming removed 3 bases at V and 7 bases at J, with 12 bases between. Germline values: CDR1 DFQATT, CDR2 SNEGSKA (reference sequence).

The genes are TRBV16 and TRBJ2-7, with D hard to call. V lost 4 bases and J lost 6, with 19 bases in between. This CDR3 is built from 15 residues. Per the germline V gene, CDR1 is KGHSY and CDR2 is FQNENV. The CDR3 sequence: CASSPNHNGRAEQYF. In nucleotides, the CDR3 is TGTGCCAGCAGCCCAAACCACAACGGCCGGGCCGAGCAGTACTTC.

Written as DNA, the CDR3 is TGTGCCTGGAGCATGGGACTGGGGAACACTGAAGCTTTCTTT. It yields the protein CAWSMGLGNTEAFF. The chain couples TRBV30 to TRBJ1-1; a weak D match, TRBD1 (5 bases). CDR3 length equals 14 residues. Trimming took off 3 bases at V and 1 base at J, with 12 bases between the two ends. The germline V gene has CDR1 GTSNPN and CDR2 SVGIG (reference sequence).

The V call is TRBV19, the J call TRBJ1-3; 12 bases agree with TRBD1. CDR1 and CDR2 (germline): LNHDA, SQIVND (reference sequence). There are 18 residues in the CDR3. J lost 0 bases, V lost 7 bases, and 10 bases had no gene match. CDR3 region: CASKGTGGLWHSGNTIYF. Here the CDR3 DNA reads TGTGCCAGTAAGGGGACAGGGGGCCTCTGGCACTCTGGAAACACCATATATTTT.

V is TRBV2 and J is TRBJ1-6; tentatively, D is TRBD1 (6 bases). CDR1 and CDR2 from the germline V gene are SNHLY and FYNNEI. The CDR3 runs 14 residues. V lost 6 bases and J 10 bases, leaving 16 bases between the germline ends. The chain's CDR3 is CASSDWDKGSPLHF. CDR3 bases: TGTGCCAGCAGCGATTGGGACAAGGGATCACCCCTCCACTTT.

The V and J genes are TRBV6-5 and TRBJ2-5, with D hard to call. V gave up 11 bases and J gave up 2 bases, with 21 bases separating them. The CDR3 totals 15 residues. Germline values: CDR1 MNHEY, CDR2 SVGAGI. The chain's CDR3 is CASCNSRSLQETQYF. The CDR3 DNA follows: TGTGCCTCCTGCAACTCGCGGAGCCTTCAAGAGACCCAGTACTTC.

This sequence joins TRBV6-2 or TRBV6-3 and TRBJ1-6; D is uncertain. The V gene's germline CDR1 is MNHEY and CDR2 SVGEGT. CDR3 length: 16 amino acids. The V and J ends lost 2 bases and 0 bases respectively, with 8 bases between them. In DNA, the CDR3 is TGTGCCAGCAGTTACGGCGCGAGCTCCTATAATTCACCCCTCCACTTT. This encodes CASSYGASSYNSPLHF.

This clone appeared a single time. V is TRBV5-1 and J is TRBJ1-1, with 8 bases lining up with TRBD1. Germline V gives CDR1 SGHRS, CDR2 YFSETQ. The CDR3 loop spans 14 amino acids. V shed 5 bases and J 3 bases; nucleotides not matched to a gene: 6. The CDR3 bases are TGCGCCAGCAGGTCCGGGACAGGCGACACTGAAGCTTTCTTT. Translation gives CASRSGTGDTEAFF.

Details on this clone: The sample holds other DNA sequences that translate to the same CDR3. CDR3 loop: CASSPLAGGTYEQYF. CDR3 sequence (DNA): TGCGCCAGCAGTCCTCTAGCGGGGGGGACCTACGAGCAGTACTTC. The V and J genes are TRBV4-1 and TRBJ2-7, with 12 bases identical to TRBD2. CDR1 MGHRA and CDR2 YSYEKL come from the germline V gene. Unmatched junction bases numbered 5, after V lost 6 bases and J lost 2 bases. This CDR3 has 15 amino acids.

The chain is built from TRBV10-3 and TRBJ1-1; D is uncertain. The germline gives CDR1 ENHRY, CDR2 SYGVKD. The CDR3 totals 14 residues. With 1 base removed from V and 5 bases from J, the gap between germline ends came to 11 bases. CDR3: CAISEFEVGTEAFF. CDR3 nucleotides: TGTGCCATCAGTGAGTTCGAGGTGGGAACTGAAGCTTTCTTT.

The rearrangement links TRBV18 to TRBJ1-5; D perhaps matches TRBD1 (5 bases). CDR3 length equals 14 residues. The V gene's germline CDR1 is KGHSH and CDR2 LQKENI. V was trimmed by 4 bases and J by 1 base, leaving 8 bases between them. Here the CDR3 DNA reads TGTGCCAGCTCACAGGGGAGCAGCAATCAGCCCCAGCATTTT. Translated: CASSQGSSNQPQHF. Full variable domain (outside the CDR3, taken from reference TRBV18 and TRBJ1-5): NAGVMQNPRHLVRRRGQEARLRCSPMKGHSHVYWYRQLPEEGLKFMVYLQKENIIDESGMPKERFSAEFPKEGPSILRIQQVVRGDSAAYFCASSQGSSNQPQHFGDGTRLSIL.

The chain joins TRBV15 to TRBJ1-1; TRBD1 matches at 10 bases. Germline V lookup: CDR1 LNHNV, CDR2 YYDKDF (reference sequence). Trimming took 5 bases from V and 13 from J; bases not matched to a gene: 22. The length of the CDR3 is 17 residues. The DNA of the CDR3 is TGTGCCACCAGCTTACGACAGGGGGCCTCAGGCGCTTCGAGTGGTTTCTTT. Its translation: CATSLRQGASGASSGFF.

The V call is TRBV15, the J call TRBJ2-5; D tentatively reads TRBD1 or TRBD2 (5 bases each). Between the trimmed V and J ends, which lost 1 base and 5 bases, there was a span of 17 bases. Per the germline V gene, CDR1 is LNHNV and CDR2 is YYDKDF (reference sequence). This CDR3 spans 16 amino acids. CDR3 region: CATSRALVSGTETQYF. CDR3 nucleotide sequence: TGTGCCACCAGCAGAGCCCTTGTTTCGGGGACCGAGACCCAGTACTTC.

J is TRBJ1-2 and V is TRBV19; perhaps TRBD1 as D (5 bases). Germline V lookup: CDR1 LNHDA, CDR2 SQIVND (reference sequence). CDR3 length equals 18 residues. V was shortened by 3 bases and J by 4 bases, with 24 bases between the two germline ends. The CDR3 spells CASSIIGTTGTALYGYTF. The CDR3 DNA reads TGTGCCAGTAGTATTATCGGGACGACGGGGACCGCGCTCTATGGCTACACCTTC. The entire variable domain, with the rest obtained from reference TRBV19 and TRBJ1-2, is as follows: DGGITQSPKYLFRKEGQNVTLSCEQNLNHDAMYWYRQDPGQGLRLIYYSQIVNDFQKGDIAEGYSVSREKKESFPLTVTSAQKNPTAFYLCASSIIGTTGTALYGYTFGSGTRLTVV.

J is TRBJ1-3 and V is TRBV30; D remains unclear. Germline V lookup: CDR1 GTSNPN, CDR2 SVGIG (reference sequence). The CDR3 extends over 13 amino acids. Trimming removed 8 bases at V and 4 bases at J, with 15 bases between. CDR3 in DNA: TGTGCCGGAAGTGCGGACCGCGGAAACACCATATATTTT. Residues: CAGSADRGNTIYF.

The chain couples TRBV7-9 to TRBJ1-1; D possibly corresponds to TRBD1 (5 bases). This CDR3 is built from 13 residues. Per the germline V gene, CDR1 is SEHNR and CDR2 is FQNEAQ (reference sequence). The V and J ends lost 1 base and 4 bases respectively, with 7 bases between them. As DNA, the CDR3 is TGTGCCAGCAGCTTAGGGGACGGCACTGAAGCTTTCTTT. It specifies CASSLGDGTEAFF.

The rearrangement links TRBV5-6 to TRBJ2-3, with 11 bases identical to TRBD2. CDR3 size: 14 residues. The V segment lost 3 bases and the J segment 5 bases; nucleotides outside the gene matches: 2. Germline CDR1 reads SGHDT; CDR2 reads YYEEEE. The CDR3 spells CASSSLAGGDTQYF. The CDR3 DNA follows: TGTGCCAGCAGCTCGCTAGCGGGGGGAGATACGCAGTATTTT.

CDR3 DNA: TGTGCCAGCGGTCTCGATCTGAGACTAGCCGGTCTCGGAGATGAGCAGTTCTTC. Protein sequence: CASGLDLRLAGLGDEQFF. The chain is built from TRBV7-2 and TRBJ2-1; 7 nucleotides line up with TRBD2. In germline, CDR1 is SGHTA, CDR2 FQGNSA. With V trimmed by 8 bases and J by 8 bases, 24 bases remained unmatched. There are 18 residues in the CDR3.

V usage is TRBV5-1 and J usage is TRBJ2-2, with 12 bases that match TRBD1. Germline values: CDR1 SGHRS, CDR2 YFSETQ. Unmatched junction bases numbered 6, after V lost 1 base and J lost 5 bases. This CDR3 is built from 17 residues. The CDR3 is CASSLSGQGARTGELFF. DNA of the CDR3: TGCGCCAGCAGCTTGTCGGGACAGGGGGCGAGAACCGGGGAGCTGTTTTTT. Variable domain in full (rest from reference TRBV5-1 and TRBJ2-2): KAGVTQTPRYLIKTRGQQVTLSCSPISGHRSVSWYQQTPGQGLQFLFEYFSETQRNKGNFPGRFSGRQFSNSRSEMNVSTLELGDSALYLCASSLSGQGARTGELFFGEGSRLTVL.

The CDR3 nucleotides read TGTGCCAGCAGTTTCGGGGACAGCCTTATGAACACTGAAGCTTTCTTT. Translating gives CASSFGDSLMNTEAFF. The V gene is TRBV28, the J gene TRBJ1-1; 7 bases align to TRBD1. V shed 3 bases and J 0 bases; nucleotides not matched to a gene: 7. The CDR3 runs 16 residues. The germline CDR1 and CDR2 sequences are MDHEN and SYDVKM. Using reference TRBV28 and TRBJ1-1 for the parts outside the CDR3, the full variable domain is DVKVTQSSRYLVKRTGEKVFLECVQDMDHENMFWYRQDPGLGLRLIYFSYDVKMKEKGDIPEGYSVSREKKERFSLILESASTNQTSMYLCASSFGDSLMNTEAFFGQGTRLTVV.

CDR3 amino acids: CASSLTGRDTQYF. In DNA, the CDR3 is TGCGCCAGCAGCTTGACAGGGAGGGATACGCAGTATTTT. The chain is built from TRBV5-1 and TRBJ2-3; perhaps D is TRBD1 or TRBD2 (6 bases each). The CDR3 is made up of 13 amino acids. Germline-derived CDR1 and CDR2 are SGHRS and YFSETQ. V lost 1 base and J lost 6, with 9 bases in between.

This chain uses TRBV18 with TRBJ1-6, with a weak D call TRBD1 (6 bases). V was clipped by 2 bases and J by 10 bases, with 15 bases between them. This CDR3 contains 15 residues. The germline V gene has CDR1 KGHSH and CDR2 LQKENI. The CDR3 sequence: CASSPNRETGSPLHF. CDR3 DNA sequence: TGTGCCAGCTCACCAAACAGGGAAACGGGGTCACCCCTCCACTTT.

This clone has more than one count but fewer than ten. The chain joins TRBV24-1 to TRBJ2-5; no reliable D call. CDR3 length equals 12 residues. Looked up from germline, CDR1 is KGHDR and CDR2 is SFDVKD. V shed 3 bases and J shed 5 bases, with 6 bases lying between them. CDR3 DNA: TGTGCCACCAGTGATGGCACGGAGACCCAGTACTTC. Translated, it gives CATSDGTETQYF.

The chain joins TRBV5-1 to TRBJ2-7; D is perhaps TRBD1 or TRBD2 (6 bases each). Germline loops: CDR1 SGHRS, CDR2 YFSETQ. This CDR3 spans 15 amino acids. V gave up 2 bases and J gave up 3 bases, with 15 bases separating them. CDR3 coding DNA: TGCGCCAGCAGCTTAGACCTCGGGGGCATCTACGAGCAGTACTTC. Amino acids: CASSLDLGGIYEQYF.